A selection of T cell receptor beta chains follows, all from one sample in a study of cytomegalovirus exposure and HLA in healthy donors. Data came from immunoSEQ multiplex PCR; TCRdb stores just in-frame clones and leaves some out. The table includes roughly 170,000 clones, 70% to 85% detected once. The sequencing input was PBMCs. These receptors came from a girl aged 2-10 years in good health and CMV-seropositive. Both conserved end residues are part of each CDR3. Each record gives: D gene, J gene, clone size, V gene, CDR3 protein, CDR3 DNA. The D gene is left open where the match is weak. Size is omitted from some rows. Given values are once, few, many or a class for expanded clones.

D gene: NA; J gene: TRBJ1-5; clone size: NA; V gene: TRBV9; CDR3 protein: CASSATMPGTRTKSNQPQHF; CDR3 DNA: TGTGCCAGCAGCGCCACTATGCCAGGGACTCGTACCAAGAGCAATCAGCCCCAGCATTTT
D gene: NA; J gene: TRBJ1-2; clone size: NA; V gene: TRBV21-1; CDR3 protein: CASSKWGGTGGYTF; CDR3 DNA: TGTGCCAGCAGCAAATGGGGGGGGACAGGTGGCTACACCTTC
D gene: NA; J gene: TRBJ2-7; clone size: NA; V gene: TRBV10-3; CDR3 protein: CAISIQGYEQYF; CDR3 DNA: TGTGCCATCAGTATACAGGGCTACGAGCAGTACTTC
D gene: NA; J gene: TRBJ1-2; clone size: once; V gene: TRBV14; CDR3 protein: CASSVHGPGGYGYTF; CDR3 DNA: TGTGCCAGCAGCGTCCATGGGCCCGGAGGGTATGGCTACACCTTC
D gene: NA; J gene: TRBJ2-1; clone size: NA; V gene: TRBV5-6; CDR3 protein: CASSLAGDNEQFF; CDR3 DNA: TGTGCCAGCAGCTTGGCAGGGGACAATGAGCAGTTCTTC
D gene: TRBD1; J gene: TRBJ2-3; clone size: NA; V gene: TRBV25-1; CDR3 protein: CASSETGTASTDTQYF; CDR3 DNA: TGTGCCAGCAGTGAGACCGGGACAGCAAGCACAGATACGCAGTATTTT
D gene: NA; J gene: TRBJ1-3; clone size: NA; V gene: TRBV7-2; CDR3 protein: CASSLARQGIGNTIYF; CDR3 DNA: TGTGCCAGCAGCTTAGCCCGGCAGGGAATCGGAAACACCATATATTTT
D gene: TRBD1; J gene: TRBJ1-1; clone size: NA; V gene: TRBV30; CDR3 protein: CAWTLTGQGATEAFF; CDR3 DNA: TGTGCCTGGACGTTGACGGGACAGGGGGCCACTGAAGCTTTCTTT
D gene: NA; J gene: TRBJ1-6; clone size: NA; V gene: TRBV9; CDR3 protein: CASSGNRGSPPHF; CDR3 DNA: TGTGCCAGCAGCGGGAATCGGGGTTCACCCCCCCACTTT
D gene: NA; J gene: TRBJ2-5; clone size: NA; V gene: TRBV7-3; CDR3 protein: CASSLTFGETQYF; CDR3 DNA: TGTGCCAGCAGCTTAACGTTCGGGGAGACCCAGTACTTC
D gene: TRBD2; J gene: TRBJ2-7; clone size: NA; V gene: TRBV6-1; CDR3 protein: CASGPGGNEQYF; CDR3 DNA: TGTGCCAGCGGGCCGGGGGGTAACGAGCAGTACTTC
D gene: NA; J gene: TRBJ1-1; clone size: NA; V gene: TRBV5-1; CDR3 protein: CASSLREQGLRTEAFF; CDR3 DNA: TGCGCCAGCAGCTTGCGTGAGCAGGGGCTTCGCACTGAAGCTTTCTTT
D gene: NA; J gene: TRBJ2-1; clone size: NA; V gene: TRBV5-6; CDR3 protein: CASSLAYEGIMERFF; CDR3 DNA: TGTGCCAGCAGCTTGGCCTATGAGGGAATCATGGAGCGGTTCTTC
D gene: NA; J gene: TRBJ2-3; clone size: NA; V gene: TRBV15; CDR3 protein: CATSRDLGGRGLRAQYF; CDR3 DNA: TGTGCCACCAGCAGAGATCTGGGGGGTCGCGGCCTCCGTGCGCAGTATTTT
D gene: TRBD2; J gene: TRBJ2-1; clone size: NA; V gene: TRBV9; CDR3 protein: CASSVEREGYNEQFF; CDR3 DNA: TGTGCCAGCAGCGTAGAGCGGGAGGGCTACAATGAGCAGTTCTTC
D gene: NA; J gene: TRBJ1-5; clone size: NA; V gene: TRBV19; CDR3 protein: CASSTSTQGISNQPQHF; CDR3 DNA: TGTGCCAGTAGTACTAGCACACAGGGAATAAGCAATCAGCCCCAGCATTTT